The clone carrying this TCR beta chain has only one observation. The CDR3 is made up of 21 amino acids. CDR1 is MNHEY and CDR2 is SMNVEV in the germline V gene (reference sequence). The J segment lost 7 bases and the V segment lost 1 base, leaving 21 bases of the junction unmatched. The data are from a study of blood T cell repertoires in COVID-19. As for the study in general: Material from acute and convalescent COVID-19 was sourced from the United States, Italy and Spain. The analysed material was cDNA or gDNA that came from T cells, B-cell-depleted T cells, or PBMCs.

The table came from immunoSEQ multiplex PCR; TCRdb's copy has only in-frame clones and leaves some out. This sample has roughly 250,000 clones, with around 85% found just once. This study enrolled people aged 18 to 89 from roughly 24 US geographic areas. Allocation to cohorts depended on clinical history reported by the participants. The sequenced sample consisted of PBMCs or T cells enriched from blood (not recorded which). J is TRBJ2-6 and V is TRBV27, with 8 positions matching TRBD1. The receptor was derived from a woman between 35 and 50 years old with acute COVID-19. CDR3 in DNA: TGTGCCAGCAGTTTATATACCCCCGGAGGACAGGGACCGGGTGGTGCCAACGTCCTGACTTTC. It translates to CASSLYTPGGQGPGGANVLTF.